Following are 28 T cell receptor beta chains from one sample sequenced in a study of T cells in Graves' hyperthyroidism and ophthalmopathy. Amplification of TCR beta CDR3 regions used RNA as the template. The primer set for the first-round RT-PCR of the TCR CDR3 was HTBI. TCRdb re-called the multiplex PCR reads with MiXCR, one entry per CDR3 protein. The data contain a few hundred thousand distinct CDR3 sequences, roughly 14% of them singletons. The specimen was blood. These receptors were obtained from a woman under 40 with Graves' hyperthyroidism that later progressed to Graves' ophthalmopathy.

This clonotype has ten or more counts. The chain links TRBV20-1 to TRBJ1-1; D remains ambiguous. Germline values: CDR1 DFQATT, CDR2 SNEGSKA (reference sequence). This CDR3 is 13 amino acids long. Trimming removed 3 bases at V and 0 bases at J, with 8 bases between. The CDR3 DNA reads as TGCAGTGCTAGCGGGCAGGTGAACACTGAAGCTTTCTTT. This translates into CSASGQVNTEAFF.

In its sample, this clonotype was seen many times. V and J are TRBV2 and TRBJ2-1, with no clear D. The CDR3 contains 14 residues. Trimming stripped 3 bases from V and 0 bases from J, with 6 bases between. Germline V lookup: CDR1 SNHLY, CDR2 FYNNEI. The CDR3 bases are TGTGCCAGCAGTGACGCGAGCTCCTACAATGAGCAGTTCTTC. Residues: CASSDASSYNEQFF.

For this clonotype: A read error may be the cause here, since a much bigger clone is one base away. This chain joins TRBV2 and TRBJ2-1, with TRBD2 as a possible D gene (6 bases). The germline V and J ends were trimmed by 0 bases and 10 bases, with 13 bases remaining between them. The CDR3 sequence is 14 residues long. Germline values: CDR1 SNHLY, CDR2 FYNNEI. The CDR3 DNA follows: TGTGCCAGCAGTGAAGCGGTACGGGGGTTGGAGCAGTTCTTC. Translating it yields CASSEAVRGLEQFF.

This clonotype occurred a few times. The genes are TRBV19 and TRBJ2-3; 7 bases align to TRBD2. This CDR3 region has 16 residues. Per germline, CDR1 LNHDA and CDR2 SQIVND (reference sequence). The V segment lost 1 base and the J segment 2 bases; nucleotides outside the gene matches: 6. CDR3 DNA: TGTGCCAGTAGTATAGCTCGCCTAGCGGACACAGATACGCAGTATTTT. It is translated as CASSIARLADTDTQYF.

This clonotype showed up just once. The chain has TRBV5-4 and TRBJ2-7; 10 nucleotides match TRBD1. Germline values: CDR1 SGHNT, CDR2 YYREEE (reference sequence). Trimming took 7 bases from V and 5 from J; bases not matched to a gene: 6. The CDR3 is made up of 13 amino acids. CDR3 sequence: CASGGTGEDEQYF. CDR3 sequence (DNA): TGTGCCAGCGGAGGGACAGGGGAGGACGAGCAGTACTTC.

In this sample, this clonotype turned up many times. The CDR3 loop reads CASSGTSSEGNTIYF. In nucleotides, the CDR3 is TGTGCCAGCAGTGGGACCAGCTCGGAAGGAAACACCATATATTTT. The rearrangement uses TRBV2 and TRBJ1-3; the D is unclear. Trimming pared 4 bases from V and 4 bases from J, leaving 14 bases between. CDR1 is SNHLY and CDR2 is FYNNEI in the germline V gene. The CDR3 sequence is 15 residues long.

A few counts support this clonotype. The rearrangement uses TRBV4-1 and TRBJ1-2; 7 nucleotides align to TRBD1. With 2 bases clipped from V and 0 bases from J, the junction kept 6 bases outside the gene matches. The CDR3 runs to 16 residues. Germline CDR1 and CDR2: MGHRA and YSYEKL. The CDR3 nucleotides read TGCGCCAGCAGCCAAAGATGGGACAGAACTAACTATGGCTACACCTTC. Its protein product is CASSQRWDRTNYGYTF.

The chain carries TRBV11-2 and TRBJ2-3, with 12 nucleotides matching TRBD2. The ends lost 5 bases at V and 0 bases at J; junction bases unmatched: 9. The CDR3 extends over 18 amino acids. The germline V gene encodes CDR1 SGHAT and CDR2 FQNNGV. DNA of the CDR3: TGTGCCAGCAGCCAACTCCGGACTAGCGGGGCCAGCACAGATACGCAGTATTTT. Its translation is CASSQLRTSGASTDTQYF.

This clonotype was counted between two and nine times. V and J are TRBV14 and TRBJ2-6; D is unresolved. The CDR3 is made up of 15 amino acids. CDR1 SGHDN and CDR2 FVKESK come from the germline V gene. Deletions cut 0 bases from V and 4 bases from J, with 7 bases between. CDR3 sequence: CASSQDWEGANVLTF. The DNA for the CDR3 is TGTGCCAGCAGCCAAGATTGGGAAGGGGCCAACGTCCTGACTTTC.

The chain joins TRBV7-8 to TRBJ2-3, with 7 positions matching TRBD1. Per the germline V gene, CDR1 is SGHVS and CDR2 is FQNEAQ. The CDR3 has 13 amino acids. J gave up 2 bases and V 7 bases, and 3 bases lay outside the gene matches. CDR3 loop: CASIDRDTDTQYF. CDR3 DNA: TGTGCCAGCATTGACAGGGACACAGATACGCAGTATTTT.

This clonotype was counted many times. The CDR3 bases are TGTGCCACCAGCAGAGACGCAGGGCCCTATGGCTACACCTTC. Amino acids: CATSRDAGPYGYTF. J is TRBJ1-2 and V is TRBV15; perhaps TRBD1 as D (5 bases). V lost 0 bases to trimming and J lost 4 bases, with 9 bases between them. The CDR3 is made up of 14 amino acids. Germline lookup yields CDR1 LNHNV and CDR2 YYDKDF (reference sequence).

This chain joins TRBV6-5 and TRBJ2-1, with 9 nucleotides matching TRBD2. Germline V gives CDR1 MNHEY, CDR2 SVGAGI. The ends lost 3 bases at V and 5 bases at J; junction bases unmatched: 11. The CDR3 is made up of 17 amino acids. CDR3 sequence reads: CASSYLTPASGDNEQFF. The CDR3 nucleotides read TGTGCCAGCAGTTATCTTACACCGGCTAGCGGGGACAATGAGCAGTTCTTC.

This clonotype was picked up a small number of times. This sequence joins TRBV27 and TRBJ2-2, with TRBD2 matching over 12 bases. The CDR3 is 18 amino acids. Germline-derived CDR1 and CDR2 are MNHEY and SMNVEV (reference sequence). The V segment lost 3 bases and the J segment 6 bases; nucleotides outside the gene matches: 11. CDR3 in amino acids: CASSLLGTSGSVAGELFF. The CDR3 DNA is TGTGCCAGCAGTTTGCTAGGGACTAGCGGGTCGGTCGCCGGGGAGCTGTTTTTT.

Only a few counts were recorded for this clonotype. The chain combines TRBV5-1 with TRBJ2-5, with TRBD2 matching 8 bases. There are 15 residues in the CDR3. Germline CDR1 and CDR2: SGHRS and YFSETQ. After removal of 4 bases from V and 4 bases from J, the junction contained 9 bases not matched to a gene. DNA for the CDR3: TGCGCCAGCAGCCTTTCGGGGCTAGCGGGAGAGACCCAGTACTTC. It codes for CASSLSGLAGETQYF.

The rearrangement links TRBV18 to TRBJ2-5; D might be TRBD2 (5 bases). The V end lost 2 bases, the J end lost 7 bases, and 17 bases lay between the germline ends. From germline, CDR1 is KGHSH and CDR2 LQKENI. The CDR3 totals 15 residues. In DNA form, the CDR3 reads TGTGCCAGCTCACCAGGGAGACCAAACGTGGGGACCCAGTACTTC. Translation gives CASSPGRPNVGTQYF.

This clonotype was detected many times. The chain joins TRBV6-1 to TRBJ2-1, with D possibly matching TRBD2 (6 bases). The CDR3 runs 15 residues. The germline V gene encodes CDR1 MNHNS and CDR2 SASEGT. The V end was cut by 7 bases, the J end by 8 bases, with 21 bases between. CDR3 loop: CASTPVGSASDEQFF. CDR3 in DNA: TGTGCCAGCACCCCAGTCGGGAGCGCATCGGATGAGCAGTTCTTC.

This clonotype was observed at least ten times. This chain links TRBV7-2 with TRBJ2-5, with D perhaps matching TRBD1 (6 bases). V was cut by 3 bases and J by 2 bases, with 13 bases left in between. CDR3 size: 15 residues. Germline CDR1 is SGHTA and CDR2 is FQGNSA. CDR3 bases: TGTGCCAGCAGCTTCTCTTGGGACATACAAGAGACCCAGTACTTC. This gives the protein CASSFSWDIQETQYF.

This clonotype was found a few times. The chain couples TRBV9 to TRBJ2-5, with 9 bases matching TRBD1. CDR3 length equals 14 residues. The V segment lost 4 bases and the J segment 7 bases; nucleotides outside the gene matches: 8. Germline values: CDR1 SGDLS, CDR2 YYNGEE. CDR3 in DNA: TGTGCCAGCAGCCCCCAGGACAGGGGCGGGACCCAGTACTTC. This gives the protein CASSPQDRGGTQYF.

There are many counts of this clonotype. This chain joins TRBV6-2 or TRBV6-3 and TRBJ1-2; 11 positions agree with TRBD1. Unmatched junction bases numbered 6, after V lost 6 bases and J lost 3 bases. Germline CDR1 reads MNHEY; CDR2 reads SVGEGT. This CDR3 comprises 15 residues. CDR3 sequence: CASRPGTGGDYGYTF. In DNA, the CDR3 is TGTGCCAGCAGACCCGGGACAGGGGGTGACTATGGCTACACCTTC.

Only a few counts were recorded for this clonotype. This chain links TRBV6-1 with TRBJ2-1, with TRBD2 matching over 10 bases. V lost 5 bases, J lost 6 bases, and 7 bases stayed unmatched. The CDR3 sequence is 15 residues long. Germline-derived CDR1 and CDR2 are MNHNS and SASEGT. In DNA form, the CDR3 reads TGTGCCAGCAGTAGGGGGCTAGCGGGAGTCAATGAGCAGTTCTTC. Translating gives CASSRGLAGVNEQFF.

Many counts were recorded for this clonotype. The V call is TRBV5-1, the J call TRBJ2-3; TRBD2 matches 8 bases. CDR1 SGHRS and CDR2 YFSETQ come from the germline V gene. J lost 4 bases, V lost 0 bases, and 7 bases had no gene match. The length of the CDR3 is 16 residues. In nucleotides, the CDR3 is TGCGCCAGCAGCTTGGGGCCAGCGGGAGTGGCAGATACGCAGTATTTT. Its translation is CASSLGPAGVADTQYF.

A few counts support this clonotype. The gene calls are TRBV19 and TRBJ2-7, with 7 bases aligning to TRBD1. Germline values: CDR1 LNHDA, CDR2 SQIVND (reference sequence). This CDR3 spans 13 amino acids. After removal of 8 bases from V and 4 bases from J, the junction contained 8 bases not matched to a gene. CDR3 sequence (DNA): TGTGCCAGTTCCGATCAGGGGGTGTACGAGCAGTACTTC. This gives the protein CASSDQGVYEQYF.

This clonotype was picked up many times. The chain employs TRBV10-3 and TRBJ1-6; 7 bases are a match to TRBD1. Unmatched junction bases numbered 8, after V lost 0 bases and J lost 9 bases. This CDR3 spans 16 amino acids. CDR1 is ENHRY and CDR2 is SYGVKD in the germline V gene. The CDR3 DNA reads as TGTGCCATCAGTGAGTCACAACAGGGGAGTGGTTCACCCCTCCACTTT. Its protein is CAISESQQGSGSPLHF.

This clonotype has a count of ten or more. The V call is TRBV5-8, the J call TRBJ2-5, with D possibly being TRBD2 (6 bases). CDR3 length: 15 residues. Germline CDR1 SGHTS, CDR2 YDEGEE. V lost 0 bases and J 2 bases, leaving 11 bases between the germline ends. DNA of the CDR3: TGTGCCAGCAGCTTGGAACGGGAGTTTCAAGAGACCCAGTACTTC. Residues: CASSLEREFQETQYF.

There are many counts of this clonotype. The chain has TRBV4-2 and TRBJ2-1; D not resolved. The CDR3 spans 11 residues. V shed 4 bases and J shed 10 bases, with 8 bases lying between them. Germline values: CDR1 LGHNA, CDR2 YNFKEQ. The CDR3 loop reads CASSRSVEQFF. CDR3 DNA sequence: TGTGCCAGCAGCCGAAGCGTAGAGCAGTTCTTC.

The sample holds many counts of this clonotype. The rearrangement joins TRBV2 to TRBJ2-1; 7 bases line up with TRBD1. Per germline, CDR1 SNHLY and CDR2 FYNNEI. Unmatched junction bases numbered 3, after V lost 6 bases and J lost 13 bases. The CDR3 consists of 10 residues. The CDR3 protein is CASRGTDQFF. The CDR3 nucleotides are TGTGCCAGCAGGGGGACAGACCAGTTCTTC.

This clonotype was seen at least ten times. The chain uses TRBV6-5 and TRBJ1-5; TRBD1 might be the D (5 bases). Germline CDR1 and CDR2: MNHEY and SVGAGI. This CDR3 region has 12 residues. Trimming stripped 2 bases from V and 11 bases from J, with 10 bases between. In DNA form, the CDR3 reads TGTGCCAGCAGTTACCCCCAGGGAACCCAGCATTTT. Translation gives CASSYPQGTQHF.

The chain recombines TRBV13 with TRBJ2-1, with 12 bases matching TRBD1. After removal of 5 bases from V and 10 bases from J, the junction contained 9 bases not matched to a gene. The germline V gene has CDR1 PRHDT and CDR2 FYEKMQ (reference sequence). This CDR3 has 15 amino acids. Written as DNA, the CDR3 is TGTGCCAGCAGCGGAGGGACAGGGGGCAACGACGAGCAGTTCTTC. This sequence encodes CASSGGTGGNDEQFF.